The entry that follows covers one T cell receptor (beta chain) sequence. Antigen specificity is unknown. The data stem from a study of shared clonotypes between healthy human individuals. Findings of the study overall: Sequencing of the sorted subsets was shown by rarefaction to be incomplete despite large depth.

Approximately 200 ng DNA, 30,000 to 35,000 T cell genomes, went into each sorted-subset replicate PCR. Only in-frame clones appear in the TCRdb table, and some are missing; sequencing was by immunoSEQ multiplex PCR. The sample includes approximately 1,500,000 clones, roughly 96% seen only once; the top ten take approximately 1.2%. V was shortened by 1 base and J by 2 bases, with 15 bases between the two germline ends. Germline CDR1 reads SGHAT; CDR2 reads FQNNGV. The CDR3 extends over 16 amino acids. This chain uses TRBV11-2 with TRBJ2-7; D is perhaps TRBD1 (5 bases). This receptor was identified in a man younger than 45 in good health. Source material: naive CD4+ T cells sorted from blood. Described subset: CD45RA+ positively selected. The CDR3 region has the DNA TGTGCCAGCAGCTTAGCTTCGGCGACAGTCGCCTACGAGCAGTACTTC. Translation gives CASSLASATVAYEQYF.